This T cell receptor beta chain originates from a study of blood T cell repertoires in COVID-19. Study-wide context: Both acute and convalescent COVID-19 samples were obtained from the United States, Italy and Spain. In each case, the material was cDNA or gDNA derived from T cells, B-cell-depleted T cells, or PBMCs.

Study processing details: Reference gene primer amplification in the assay estimated nucleated cell counts. Data came from immunoSEQ multiplex PCR; TCRdb stores just in-frame clones and leaves some out. Clonal size and the V and J genes are those of that table, whereas D and trimming came from the DNA. The data contain tens of thousands of clones, around 85% of them singletons. Germline values: CDR1 MRHNA, CDR2 SNTAGT. The CDR3 is 12 residues long. Specimen: peripheral blood. V usage is TRBV6-4 and J usage is TRBJ2-7; weak D call: TRBD2 (5 bases). The clonotype comes from a man aged 40-55 years with acute or convalescent COVID-19. CDR3 region: CPEGEVSYEQYF. Written as DNA, the CDR3 is TGTCCCGAGGGTGAGGTTAGCTACGAGCAGTACTTC.